These 31 T cell receptor beta chains were sequenced from one sample in a study of tumor-infiltrating lymphocytes in oesophageal squamous cell carcinoma. One entry per CDR3 protein, called by TCRdb with MiXCR from the PCR reads. The sample holds over 14,000 distinct CDR3 sequences, 45% to 50% seen once. Sequencing used blood. These receptors came from a male donor with esophageal squamous cell carcinoma.

This rearrangement joins TRBV6-6 to TRBJ2-3, with a weak D call TRBD2 (6 bases). Trimming left V 5 bases short and J 1 base short, with 25 bases between. The CDR3 spans 19 residues. Germline CDR1 reads MNHNY; CDR2 reads SVGAGI (reference sequence). Written as DNA, the CDR3 is TGTGCCAGCAGTCCGCGCCTGGGGGTACTAGCCCAACGCACAGATACGCAGTATTTT. It specifies CASSPRLGVLAQRTDTQYF.

With regard to this clonotype: Since no conserved phenylalanine or tryptophan closes the CDR3, a read error is the likely cause. No DNA is shown, since the ends of the CDR3 on it are uncertain; the CDR3 is the one TCRdb lists. This chain uses TRBV7-3 with TRBJ2-5. The CDR3 sequence runs 16 residues, both termini included. Looked up from germline, CDR1 is SGHTA and CDR2 is FQGTGA. CDR3: CASSLSHSTETQYFGN.

This clonotype showed up many times. One base away lies a much larger clone, so this may be a sequencing read error. V usage is TRBV7-8 and J usage is TRBJ2-1; D is undetermined. Germline CDR1 and CDR2: SGHVS and FQNEAQ. Trimming took 1 base from V and 10 from J, leaving 14 bases between them. The length of the CDR3 is 14 residues. The CDR3 spells CASSLDTRNYEQFF. CDR3 bases: TGTGCCAGCAGCTTAGATACCCGGAATTACGAGCAGTTCTTC. Filled out from reference TRBV7-8 and TRBJ2-1, the complete variable domain reads GAGVSQSPRYKVAKRGQDVALRCDPISGHVSLFWYQQALGQGPEFLTYFQNEAQLDKSGLPSDRFFAERPEGSVSTLKIQRTQQEDSAVYLCASSLDTRNYEQFFGPGTRLTVL.

This chain joins TRBV7-3 and TRBJ2-1; 8 bases map to TRBD2. The germline V gene has CDR1 SGHTA and CDR2 FQGTGA. Trimming at V came to 6 bases and at J to 8 bases, leaving 15 bases not matched to a gene. The CDR3 extends over 16 amino acids. Written as DNA, the CDR3 is TGTGCCAGCAGTCCGCCCGGGACTGCGCGGGGGGATGAGCAGTTCTTC. Translation: CASSPPGTARGDEQFF.

This clonotype is labeled medium-sized. CDR3 in DNA: TGTGCCAGCAGTGATACCGGGACCCCCTTCTACGAGCAGTACTTC. As protein: CASSDTGTPFYEQYF. The V and J genes are TRBV6-1 and TRBJ2-7; D is possibly TRBD1 or TRBD2 (5 bases each). In germline, CDR1 is MNHNS, CDR2 SASEGT. The CDR3 runs 15 residues. V was trimmed by 3 bases and J by 3 bases, leaving 15 bases between them.

The chain combines TRBV20-1 with TRBJ2-1, with 9 positions matching TRBD2. V was pared by 5 bases and J by 1 base, with 3 bases of the junction left unmatched. The CDR3 loop spans 14 amino acids. Germline-derived CDR1 and CDR2 are DFQATT and SNEGSKA (reference sequence). The CDR3 sequence: CSADSGSSYNEQFF. The CDR3, as DNA: TGCAGTGCTGATAGCGGGAGTTCCTACAATGAGCAGTTCTTC.

The chain recombines TRBV27 with TRBJ2-7; 13 bases are a match to TRBD2. The germline V gene encodes CDR1 MNHEY and CDR2 SMNVEV (reference sequence). V trimming: 6 bases; J trimming: 5 bases; junction bases outside the gene matches: 4. This CDR3 comprises 14 residues. CDR3 nucleotides: TGTGCCAGCAGGGGACTAGCGGGAAGAAACGAGCAGTACTTC. It codes for CASRGLAGRNEQYF.

This clonotype was recorded at least ten times. The chain carries TRBV11-2 and TRBJ2-5; 7 bases are shared with TRBD2. Germline CDR1 is SGHAT and CDR2 is FQNNGV. CDR3 length equals 13 residues. With 7 bases clipped from V and 2 bases from J, the junction kept 4 bases outside the gene matches. This CDR3 reads CASTQAGQETQYF. CDR3 nucleotide sequence: TGTGCCAGCACCCAAGCGGGGCAAGAGACCCAGTACTTC. Looking up the rest from reference TRBV11-2 and TRBJ2-5 gives the full variable domain: EAGVAQSPRYKIIEKRQSVAFWCNPISGHATLYWYQQILGQGPKLLIQFQNNGVVDDSQLPKDRFSAERLKGVDSTLKIQPAKLEDSAVYLCASTQAGQETQYFGPGTRLLVL.

This clonotype qualifies as medium-sized (0.01 to 0.1%). This rearrangement joins TRBV7-8 to TRBJ2-7, with 9 bases matching TRBD1. The ends lost 5 bases at V and 4 bases at J; junction bases unmatched: 15. CDR1 is SGHVS, CDR2 FQNEAQ, per germline. CDR3 size: 17 residues. CDR3 sequence (DNA): TGTGCCAGCAGCCGAACAGGGGGCGGGGGTGGTGGGTACGAGCAGTACTTC. Amino acids: CASSRTGGGGGGYEQYF.

The rearrangement joins TRBV7-3 to TRBJ2-2, with 14 bases aligning to TRBD2. J gave up 2 bases and V 5 bases, and 10 bases lay outside the gene matches. Looked up from germline, CDR1 is SGHTA and CDR2 is FQGTGA. This CDR3 is built from 19 residues. The CDR3 coding sequence is TGTGCCAGCAGCGCGGGACTAGCGGGGGATATTCCTAACACCGGGGAGCTGTTTTTT. Translation: CASSAGLAGDIPNTGELFF.

This clonotype was seen a single time. The V gene is TRBV7-2, the J gene TRBJ2-3; 7 bases are a match to TRBD1. Germline V CDR1 and CDR2: SGHTA, FQGNSA. Trimming at V came to 6 bases and at J to 1 base, leaving 10 bases not matched to a gene. This CDR3 has 16 amino acids. The DNA for the CDR3 is TGTGCCAGCAGTTATGGACAGGCCCCGGGCACAGATACGCAGTATTTT. The encoded protein is CASSYGQAPGTDTQYF.

The chain joins TRBV7-2 to TRBJ2-6; D gene unclear. Matching the DNA end better, TRBJ2-1 makes the J call doubtful. This CDR3 comprises 15 residues. CDR1 SGHTA and CDR2 FQGNSA come from the germline V gene. CDR3 sequence (DNA): TGTGCCAGCACTCGTAATTCGTACTCCTACAATGAGCAGTTCTTC. This sequence encodes CASTRNSYSYNEQFF.

This clonotype is classed as medium-sized. The chain has TRBV12-3 or TRBV12-4 and TRBJ2-7; 9 nucleotides align to TRBD2. The V and J ends lost 6 bases and 3 bases, in that order; junction bases with no gene match: 12. The CDR3 covers 16 residues. CDR3 bases: TGTGCCAGCAGCTATAGATACATAGCGGGAGACTACGAGCAGTACTTC. Protein product: CASSYRYIAGDYEQYF.

The sample holds many counts of this clonotype. V and J are TRBV6-1 and TRBJ2-4; 7 bases line up with TRBD2. The junction had 10 bases not matched to a gene; V was cut back by 6 bases and J by 5 bases. The germline V gene encodes CDR1 MNHNS and CDR2 SASEGT. This CDR3 contains 15 residues. The CDR3 region is CASRGGGIGENIQYF. CDR3 DNA sequence: TGTGCCAGCAGGGGGGGGGGGATAGGGGAAAACATTCAGTACTTC.

This clonotype occurred many times. The chain employs TRBV27 and TRBJ1-2; 9 nucleotides line up with TRBD1. J gave up 5 bases and V 4 bases, and 11 bases lay outside the gene matches. Germline assignment: CDR1 MNHEY and CDR2 SMNVEV (reference sequence). This CDR3 region has 16 residues. DNA of the CDR3: TGTGCCAGCAGTTCCGGAATCACAGGGGGCGGATATGGCTACACCTTC. Protein sequence: CASSSGITGGGYGYTF.

The sample holds many counts of this clonotype. This sequence joins TRBV28 and TRBJ2-5; TRBD1 matches 10 bases. V trimming: 5 bases; J trimming: 2 bases; junction bases outside the gene matches: 8. The CDR3 runs to 16 residues. Germline values: CDR1 MDHEN, CDR2 SYDVKM. CDR3 protein: CASSDLTGGLQETQYF. The DNA of the CDR3 is TGTGCCAGCAGTGACCTGACAGGGGGCTTGCAAGAGACCCAGTACTTC.

In its sample, this clonotype was seen many times. This may be a read error, as it is one base from a much larger clone. The chain joins TRBV7-9 to TRBJ2-7, with 13 bases lining up with TRBD2. The DNA end is a closer match to TRBJ2-1, so the J assignment may be wrong. This CDR3 contains 17 residues. Germline assignment: CDR1 SEHNR and CDR2 FQNEAQ (reference sequence). CDR3 region: CASATTSGRYRSYEQFF. CDR3 DNA: TGTGCCAGCGCTACGACTAGCGGGAGGTACCGATCCTACGAGCAGTTCTTC.

This clonotype was counted between two and nine times. The rearrangement joins TRBV7-3 to TRBJ2-5; D is uncertain. Germline V gene sequence: CDR1 SGHTA, CDR2 FQGTGA. This CDR3 has 12 residues. With 6 bases removed from V and 11 bases from J, the gap between germline ends came to 16 bases. The CDR3 sequence: CASSRYSNEQYF. The CDR3 DNA follows: TGTGCCAGCAGTCGTTATAGCAATGAGCAGTACTTC.

In its sample, this clonotype ranks as medium-sized (0.01 to 0.1%). The rearrangement joins TRBV7-3 to TRBJ2-7; 9 bases are a match to TRBD2. Germline values: CDR1 SGHTA, CDR2 FQGTGA. CDR3 size: 16 residues. J gave up 2 bases and V 1 base, and 6 bases lay outside the gene matches. The CDR3 region has the DNA TGTGCCAGCAGCTTAAGTCCCCTAGCGGGAACCTACGAGCAGTACTTC. It yields the protein CASSLSPLAGTYEQYF.

This clonotype was seen a handful of times. This chain links TRBV7-3 with TRBJ2-5, with 8 bases lining up with TRBD2. In germline, CDR1 is SGHTA, CDR2 FQGTGA. With 0 bases clipped from V and 5 bases from J, the junction kept 8 bases outside the gene matches. This CDR3 is 16 amino acids long. CDR3 DNA: TGTGCCAGCAGCTTAACTTCCGGACTAGCTAGCGAGACCCAGTACTTC. Protein sequence: CASSLTSGLASETQYF.

This clonotype turned up a few times. The genes are TRBV19 and TRBJ2-5, with TRBD2 identical over 10 bases. The J call may not be correct, given that the DNA end is closer to TRBJ2-7. This CDR3 contains 15 residues. In germline, CDR1 is LNHDA, CDR2 SQIVND (reference sequence). The CDR3 sequence: CASSIRTSGMNEQYF. As DNA, the CDR3 is TGTGCCAGTAGTATCAGGACTAGCGGCATGAACGAGCAGTACTTC.

This clonotype has ten or more counts. V is TRBV7-9 and J is TRBJ2-1; a possible D gene is TRBD2 (6 bases). The germline V gene has CDR1 SEHNR and CDR2 FQNEAQ (reference sequence). CDR3 size: 15 residues. Trimming shortened V by 3 bases and J by 8 bases, and 17 bases separated the two germline ends. CDR3 DNA: TGTGCCAGCAGCTTTGGGGCTAGCGTTAGCTATGAGCAGTTCTTC. It codes for CASSFGASVSYEQFF.

The chain is built from TRBV12-3 or TRBV12-4 and TRBJ2-1, with D uncertain. The closer fit of TRBJ2-5 to the DNA end suggests the J call may be wrong. The CDR3 spans 14 residues. The CDR3 sequence is CASSLSRLQETQYF. The CDR3 coding sequence is TGTGCCAGCAGTTTAAGCCGGCTACAAGAGACCCAGTACTTC.

V usage is TRBV7-3 and J usage is TRBJ2-3; the match to TRBD1 covers 9 bases. The DNA end is more similar to TRBJ2-7, so the J call may be wrong. Germline V CDR1 and CDR2: SGHTA, FQGTGA. This CDR3 contains 14 residues. The CDR3 coding sequence is TGTGCCAGCAGCAGTGGGACAGGGCTAAATGAGCAGTACTTC. Protein: CASSSGTGLNEQYF.

This clonotype is categorized as medium-sized (0.01 to 0.1%). This chain connects TRBV7-3 to TRBJ2-5; D possibly corresponds to TRBD2 (7 bases). V was shortened by 0 bases and J by 11 bases, with 22 bases between the two germline ends. Germline V gives CDR1 SGHTA, CDR2 FQGTGA. This CDR3 comprises 16 residues. The CDR3 reads CASSLTWGRGSVEQYF. DNA of the CDR3: TGTGCCAGCAGCTTAACGTGGGGGAGGGGGTCTGTGGAGCAGTACTTC.

CDR3 amino acids: CASSAGTLTGELFF. CDR3 nucleotide sequence: TGCGCCAGCAGCGCCGGGACGTTGACCGGGGAGCTGTTTTTT. The V call is TRBV5-1, the J call TRBJ2-2, with D perhaps matching TRBD1 or TRBD2 (5 bases each). Trimming took 4 bases from V and 5 from J, leaving 12 bases between them. From germline, CDR1 is SGHRS and CDR2 YFSETQ. CDR3 length equals 14 residues.

This clonotype was counted a single time. This chain links TRBV10-3 with TRBJ2-5; a weak D match, TRBD1 (6 bases). The J call is doubtful: the DNA matches TRBJ2-1 better. Looked up from germline, CDR1 is ENHRY and CDR2 is SYGVKD. The CDR3 covers 14 residues. The CDR3 DNA is TGTGCCATCAGGGTCGGACAGCGAAACAATGAGCAGTTCTTC. It yields the protein CAIRVGQRNNEQFF.

The chain has TRBV12-3 or TRBV12-4 and TRBJ2-3, with no clear D. V lost 1 base and J lost 0, with 8 bases in between. The CDR3 spans 15 residues. CDR3: CASSLGAASTDTQYF. The CDR3 coding sequence is TGTGCCAGCAGTTTAGGGGCAGCTAGCACAGATACGCAGTATTTT.

The chain couples TRBV12-3 or TRBV12-4 to TRBJ1-1; unclear D gene. The ends were cut back, 6 bases at V and 1 base at J, with 9 bases in the middle. The CDR3 has 13 residues. The CDR3 is CASRNQENTEAFF. The CDR3 DNA follows: TGTGCCAGCAGAAATCAGGAGAACACTGAAGCTTTCTTT.

The gene calls are TRBV7-2 and TRBJ2-5; TRBD1 is a possible D gene (5 bases). Gene TRBJ1-2 matches the end of the DNA better, so the J call may be wrong. Per the germline V gene, CDR1 is SGHTA and CDR2 is FQGNSA. CDR3 size: 13 residues. In DNA form, the CDR3 reads TGTGCCAGCAGCTTAACGAGGGGTAGTGGCTACACCTTC. Translation gives CASSLTRGSGYTF.

The CDR3 sequence: CASSWRGGTVNEQFF. The CDR3 bases are TGTGCCAGCAGCTGGAGGGGGGGAACAGTCAATGAGCAGTTCTTC. V gene TRBV7-2 combines with J gene TRBJ2-5, with a tentative D call TRBD2 (7 bases). The J call may be faulty, since TRBJ2-1 better matches the DNA end. CDR3 length equals 15 residues. Germline V lookup: CDR1 SGHTA, CDR2 FQGNSA.